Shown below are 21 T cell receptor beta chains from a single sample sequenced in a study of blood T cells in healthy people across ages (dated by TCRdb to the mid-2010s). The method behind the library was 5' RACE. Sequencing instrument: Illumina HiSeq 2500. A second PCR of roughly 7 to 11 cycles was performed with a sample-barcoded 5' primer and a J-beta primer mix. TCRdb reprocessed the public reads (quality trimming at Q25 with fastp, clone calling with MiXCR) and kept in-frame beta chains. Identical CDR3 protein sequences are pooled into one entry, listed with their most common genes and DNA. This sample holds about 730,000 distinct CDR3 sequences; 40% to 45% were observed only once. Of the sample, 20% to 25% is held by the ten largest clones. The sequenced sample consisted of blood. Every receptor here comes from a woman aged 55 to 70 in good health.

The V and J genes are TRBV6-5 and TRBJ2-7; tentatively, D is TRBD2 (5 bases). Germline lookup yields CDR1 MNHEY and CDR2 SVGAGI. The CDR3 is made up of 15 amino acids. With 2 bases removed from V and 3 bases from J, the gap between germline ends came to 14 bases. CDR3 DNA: TGTGCCAGCAGTTACGACGGGCCAGGAGGCTACGAGCAGTACTTC. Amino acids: CASSYDGPGGYEQYF.

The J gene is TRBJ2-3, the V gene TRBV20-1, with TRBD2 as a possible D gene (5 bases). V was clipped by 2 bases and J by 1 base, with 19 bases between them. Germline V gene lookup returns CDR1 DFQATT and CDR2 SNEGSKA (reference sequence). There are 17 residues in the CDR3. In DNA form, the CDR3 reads TGCAGTGCTAGACGGACTGGCGGGCCCGTTGGCACAGATACGCAGTATTTT. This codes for CSARRTGGPVGTDTQYF.

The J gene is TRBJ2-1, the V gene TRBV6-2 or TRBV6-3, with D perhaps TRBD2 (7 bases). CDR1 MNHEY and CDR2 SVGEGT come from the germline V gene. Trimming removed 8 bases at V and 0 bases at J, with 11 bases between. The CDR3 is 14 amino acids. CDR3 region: CASVGGLSYNEQFF. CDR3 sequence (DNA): TGTGCCAGCGTGGGGGGGCTCTCCTACAATGAGCAGTTCTTC.

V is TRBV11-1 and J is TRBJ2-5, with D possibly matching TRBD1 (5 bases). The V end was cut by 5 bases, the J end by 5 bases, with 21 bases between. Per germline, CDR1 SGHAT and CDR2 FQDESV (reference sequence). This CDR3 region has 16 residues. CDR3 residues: CASSDRQGICMETQYF. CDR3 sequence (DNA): TGTGCCAGCAGCGACCGGCAGGGAATTTGTATGGAGACCCAGTACTTC.

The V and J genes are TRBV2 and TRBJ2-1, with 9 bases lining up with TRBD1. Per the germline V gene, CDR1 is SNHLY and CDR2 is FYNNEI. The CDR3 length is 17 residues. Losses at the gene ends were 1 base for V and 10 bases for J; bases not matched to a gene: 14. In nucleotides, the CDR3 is TGTGCCAGCAGTGAAGGCATTCCGGGACAGGGCTCCTACGAGCAGTTCTTC. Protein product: CASSEGIPGQGSYEQFF.

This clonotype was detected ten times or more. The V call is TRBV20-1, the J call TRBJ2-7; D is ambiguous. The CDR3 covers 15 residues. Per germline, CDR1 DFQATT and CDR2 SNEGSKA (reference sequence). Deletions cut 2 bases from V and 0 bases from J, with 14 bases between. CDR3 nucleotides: TGCAGTGCTAGACCCCAATCCCCTGTCTCCTACGAGCAGTACTTC. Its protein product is CSARPQSPVSYEQYF.

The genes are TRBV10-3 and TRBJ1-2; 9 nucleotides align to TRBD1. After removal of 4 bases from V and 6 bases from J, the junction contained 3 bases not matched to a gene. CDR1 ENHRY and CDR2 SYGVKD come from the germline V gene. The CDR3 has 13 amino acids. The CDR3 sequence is CAISGGQGDGYTF. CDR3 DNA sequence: TGTGCCATCAGTGGGGGACAGGGAGATGGCTACACCTTC.

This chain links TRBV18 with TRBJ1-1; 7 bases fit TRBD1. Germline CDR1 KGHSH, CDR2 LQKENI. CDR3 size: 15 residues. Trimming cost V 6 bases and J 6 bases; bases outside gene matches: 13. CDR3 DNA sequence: TGTGCCAGCTCCCCCCCCGGTAGACAGGGACCTGAAGCTTTCTTT. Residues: CASSPPGRQGPEAFF.

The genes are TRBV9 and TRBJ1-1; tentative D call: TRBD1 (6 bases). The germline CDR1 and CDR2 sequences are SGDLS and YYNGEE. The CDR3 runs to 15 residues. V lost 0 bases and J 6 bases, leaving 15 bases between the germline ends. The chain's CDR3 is CASSVVSQGRPEAFF. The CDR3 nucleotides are TGTGCCAGCAGCGTAGTTTCGCAGGGGAGGCCTGAAGCTTTCTTT. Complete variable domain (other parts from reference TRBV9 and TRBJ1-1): DSGVTQTPKHLITATGQRVTLRCSPRSGDLSVYWYQQSLDQGLQFLIQYYNGEERAKGNILERFSAQQFPDLHSELNLSSLELGDSALYFCASSVVSQGRPEAFFGQGTRLTVV.

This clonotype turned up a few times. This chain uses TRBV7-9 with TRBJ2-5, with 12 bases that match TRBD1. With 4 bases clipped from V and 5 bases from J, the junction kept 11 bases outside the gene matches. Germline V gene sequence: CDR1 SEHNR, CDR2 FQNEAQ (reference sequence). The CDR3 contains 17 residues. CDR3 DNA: TGTGCCAGCAGCTCTGGGACAGGGGGCTTTATTCGGGAGACCCAGTACTTC. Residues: CASSSGTGGFIRETQYF.

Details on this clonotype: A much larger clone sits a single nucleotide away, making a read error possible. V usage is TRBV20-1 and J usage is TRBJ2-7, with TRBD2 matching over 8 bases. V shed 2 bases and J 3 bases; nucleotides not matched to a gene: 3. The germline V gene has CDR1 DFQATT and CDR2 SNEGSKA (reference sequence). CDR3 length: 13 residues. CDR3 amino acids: CSARPAGVYEQYF. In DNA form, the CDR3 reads TGCAGTGCTAGACCAGCGGGAGTCTACGAGCAGTACTTC.

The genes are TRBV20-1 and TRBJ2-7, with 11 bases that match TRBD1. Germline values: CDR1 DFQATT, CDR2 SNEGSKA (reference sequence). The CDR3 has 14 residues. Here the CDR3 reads CNALDRGLSYEQYF. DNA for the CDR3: TGCAATGCCCTGGACAGGGGGCTTTCCTACGAGCAGTACTTC.

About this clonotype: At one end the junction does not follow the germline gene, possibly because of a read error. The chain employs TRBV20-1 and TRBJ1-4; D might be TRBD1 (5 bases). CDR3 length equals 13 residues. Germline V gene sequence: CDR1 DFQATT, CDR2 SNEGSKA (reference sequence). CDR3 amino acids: CSAVPDSNERLFF. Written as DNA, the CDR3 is TGCAGTGCTGTCCCCGACAGTAATGAAAGACTGTTTTTT.

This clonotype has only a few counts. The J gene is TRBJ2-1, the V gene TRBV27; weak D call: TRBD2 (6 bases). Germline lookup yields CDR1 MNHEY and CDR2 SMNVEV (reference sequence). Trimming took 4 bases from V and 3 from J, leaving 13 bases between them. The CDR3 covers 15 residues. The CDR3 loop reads CASSWGDGVYNEQFF. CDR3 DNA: TGTGCCAGCAGTTGGGGGGACGGGGTCTACAATGAGCAGTTCTTC.

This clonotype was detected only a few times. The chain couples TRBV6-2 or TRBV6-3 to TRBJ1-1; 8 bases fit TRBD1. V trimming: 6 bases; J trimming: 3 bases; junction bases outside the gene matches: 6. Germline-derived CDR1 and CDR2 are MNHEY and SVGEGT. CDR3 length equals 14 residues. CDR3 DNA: TGTGCCAGCAGGGGGACAGGACGGGACACTGAAGCTTTCTTT. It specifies CASRGTGRDTEAFF.

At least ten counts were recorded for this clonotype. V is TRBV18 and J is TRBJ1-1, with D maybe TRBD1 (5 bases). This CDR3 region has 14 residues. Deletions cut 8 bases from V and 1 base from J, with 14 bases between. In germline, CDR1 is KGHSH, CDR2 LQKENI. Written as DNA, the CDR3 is TGTGCCAGCAGCCCTCAGGGCGGGAACACTGAAGCTTTCTTT. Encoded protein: CASSPQGGNTEAFF.

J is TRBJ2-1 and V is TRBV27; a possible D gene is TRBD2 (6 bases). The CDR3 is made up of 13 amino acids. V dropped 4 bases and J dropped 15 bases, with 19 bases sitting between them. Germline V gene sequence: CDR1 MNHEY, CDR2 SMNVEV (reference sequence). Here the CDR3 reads CASSSTGTSVSFF. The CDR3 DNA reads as TGTGCCAGCAGTTCGACCGGGACTTCTGTTTCGTTCTTC.

CDR3 coding DNA: TGTGCCAGCTCACCATTCACAAGCAGCAATCAGCCCCAGCATTTT. This encodes CASSPFTSSNQPQHF. This chain connects TRBV18 to TRBJ1-5; D remains ambiguous. The germline CDR1 and CDR2 sequences are KGHSH and LQKENI. CDR3 length: 15 amino acids. V shed 2 bases and J shed 1 base, with 9 bases lying between them.

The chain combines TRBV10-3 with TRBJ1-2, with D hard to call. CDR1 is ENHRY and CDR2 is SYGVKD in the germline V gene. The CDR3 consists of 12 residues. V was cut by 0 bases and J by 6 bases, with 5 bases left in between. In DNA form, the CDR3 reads TGTGCCATCAGTGAGTCGGGAAATGGCTACACCTTC. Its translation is CAISESGNGYTF.

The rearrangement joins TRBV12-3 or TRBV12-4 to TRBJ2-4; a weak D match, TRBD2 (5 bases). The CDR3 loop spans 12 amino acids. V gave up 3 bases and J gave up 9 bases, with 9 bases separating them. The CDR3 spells CASSFDYAIQYF. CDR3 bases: TGTGCCAGCAGTTTTGACTACGCCATTCAGTACTTC.

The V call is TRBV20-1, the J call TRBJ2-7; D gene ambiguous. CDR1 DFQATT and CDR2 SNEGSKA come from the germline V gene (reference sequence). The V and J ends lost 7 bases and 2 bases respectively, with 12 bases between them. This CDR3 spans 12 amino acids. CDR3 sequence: CSGRGGTYEQYF. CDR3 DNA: TGCAGTGGTCGAGGCGGAACCTACGAGCAGTACTTC.